Each of the 20 T cell receptor beta chains below was sequenced from the same sample in a study of radiation and T cells in renal cell carcinoma. Sequenced by immunoSEQ multiplex PCR; TCRdb stores in-frame clones only, minus some. Among approximately 150,000 clones listed, roughly 80% were seen once. Time point described: baseline pretreatment blood. Treatment specified: 15 Gy SBRT to primary tumor, nephrectomy 4 weeks later. Sequenced material: blood, taken from a patient whose treatment included radiotherapy and nephrectomy. The receptor set was obtained from a woman aged 50 to 60 with renal cell carcinoma.

The chain links TRBV4-1 to TRBJ1-4; D is undetermined. The CDR3 contains 15 residues. Per germline, CDR1 MGHRA and CDR2 YSYEKL. Trimming stripped 5 bases from V and 4 bases from J, with 14 bases between. CDR3 sequence: CASSSDGGYNEKLFF. The CDR3 DNA is TGCGCCAGCAGCTCCGATGGAGGATATAATGAAAAACTGTTTTTT.

In its sample, this clone was seen a few times. This chain joins TRBV29-1 and TRBJ2-7; 7 bases line up with TRBD1. This CDR3 region has 11 residues. The J segment lost 2 bases and the V segment lost 7 bases, leaving 2 bases of the junction unmatched. Germline V gene sequence: CDR1 SQVTM, CDR2 ANQGSEA. CDR3 DNA: TGCAGCGCCGGACAGGCCTACGAGCAGTACTTC. It encodes CSAGQAYEQYF.

This chain joins TRBV10-1 and TRBJ2-7; a possible D gene is TRBD1 (6 bases). The CDR3 totals 14 residues. Per germline, CDR1 WNHNN and CDR2 SYGVQD (reference sequence). V was cut by 4 bases and J by 1 base, with 11 bases left in between. The CDR3 DNA reads as TGCGCCAGCAGTGTAGGGGGAGATTCCTACGAGCAGTACTTC. Its translation: CASSVGGDSYEQYF.

This chain uses TRBV6-5 with TRBJ1-1; 8 bases fit TRBD1. This CDR3 comprises 13 residues. V lost 7 bases, J lost 4 bases, and 5 bases stayed unmatched. Germline V gene sequence: CDR1 MNHEY, CDR2 SVGAGI. The CDR3, as DNA: TGTGCCAGCACCTTACAGGGGGGCACTGAAGCTTTCTTT. It specifies CASTLQGGTEAFF.

The V gene is TRBV6-5, the J gene TRBJ2-1; D might be TRBD1 (5 bases). The CDR3 is made up of 13 amino acids. CDR1 and CDR2 (germline): MNHEY, SVGAGI. Trimming removed 1 base at V and 5 bases at J, with 6 bases between. As DNA, the CDR3 is TGTGCCAGCAGTTACTTCAGGGACAATGAGCAGTTCTTC. Its protein is CASSYFRDNEQFF.

This clone has only one observation. The chain employs TRBV2 and TRBJ1-3; D ambiguous. Germline V gene lookup returns CDR1 SNHLY and CDR2 FYNNEI. The V gene lost 6 bases and the J gene lost 1 base, with 7 bases spanning the gap. CDR3 length equals 13 residues. The CDR3, as DNA: TGTGCCAGCAGAGACGGGTCTGGAAACACCATATATTTT. It translates to CASRDGSGNTIYF.

For the CDR3, the DNA is TGTGCCAGCAGGCAACAGGGAAGCAATGAGCAGTTCTTC. Translation: CASRQQGSNEQFF. The V gene is TRBV6-5, the J gene TRBJ2-1, with a possible D match to TRBD1 (6 bases). Germline V gene lookup returns CDR1 MNHEY and CDR2 SVGAGI. This CDR3 has 13 amino acids. Trimming stripped 6 bases from V and 6 bases from J, with 12 bases between.

V is TRBV18 and J is TRBJ2-7, with D maybe TRBD2 (6 bases). Trimming removed 1 base at V and 3 bases at J, with 10 bases between. The V gene's germline CDR1 is KGHSH and CDR2 LQKENI. The CDR3 covers 14 residues. This chain's CDR3 is CASSPRGEGYEQYF. CDR3 DNA sequence: TGTGCCAGCTCACCACGCGGGGAAGGCTACGAGCAGTACTTC.

This clone has a handful of counts. The rearrangement links TRBV9 to TRBJ1-4; D remains unclear. Germline-derived CDR1 and CDR2 are SGDLS and YYNGEE. The CDR3 loop spans 15 amino acids. V shed 3 bases and J shed 4 bases, with 13 bases lying between them. CDR3 DNA sequence: TGTGCCAGCAGCGGAATTGAGGGTCGTAATGAAAAACTGTTTTTT. This translates into CASSGIEGRNEKLFF.

J is TRBJ2-1 and V is TRBV10-1, with D possibly TRBD1 on 5 matching bases. The germline V and J ends were trimmed by 5 bases and 5 bases, with 19 bases remaining between them. The CDR3 runs to 16 residues. The V gene's germline CDR1 is WNHNN and CDR2 SYGVQD (reference sequence). This CDR3 reads CASSPTTGPAHNEQFF. The CDR3 DNA follows: TGCGCCAGCAGTCCCACCACAGGTCCAGCCCACAATGAGCAGTTCTTC.

This clone has just one count. The chain recombines TRBV7-2 with TRBJ2-5; no definite D call. CDR1 and CDR2 (germline): SGHTA, FQGNSA. The CDR3 contains 14 residues. V gave up 2 bases and J gave up 4 bases, with 11 bases separating them. The DNA of the CDR3 is TGTGCCAGCAGCTTATCGGAAGCTACAGAGACCCAGTACTTC. Translating it yields CASSLSEATETQYF. The full variable domain, its missing parts supplied by reference TRBV7-2 and TRBJ2-5, is GAGVSQSPSNKVTEKGKDVELRCDPISGHTALYWYRQSLGQGLEFLIYFQGNSAPDKSGLPSDRFSAERTGGSVSTLTIQRTQQEDSAVYLCASSLSEATETQYFGPGTRLLVL.

V usage is TRBV19 and J usage is TRBJ2-5; a weak D match, TRBD2 (5 bases). Germline values: CDR1 LNHDA, CDR2 SQIVND (reference sequence). The CDR3 spans 15 residues. The V gene lost 1 base and the J gene lost 5 bases, with 14 bases spanning the gap. CDR3: CASSIGAEDLETQYF. CDR3 sequence (DNA): TGTGCCAGTAGTATAGGCGCGGAGGACTTGGAGACCCAGTACTTC.

The chain joins TRBV7-9 to TRBJ2-7, with a weak D call TRBD2 (7 bases). V lost 5 bases and J lost 4, with 18 bases in between. This CDR3 has 15 residues. CDR1 SEHNR and CDR2 FQNEAQ come from the germline V gene (reference sequence). CDR3 protein: CASSERGGTTYEQYF. The CDR3 nucleotides read TGTGCCAGCAGCGAAAGGGGGGGGACCACGTACGAGCAGTACTTC.

The chain couples TRBV11-2 to TRBJ1-1; D perhaps matches TRBD1 (6 bases). Germline V gene data show CDR1 as SGHAT and CDR2 as FQNNGV. V gave up 5 bases and J gave up 4 bases, with 14 bases separating them. The CDR3 contains 14 residues. The CDR3 loop reads CASSVNRDSTEAFF. The CDR3 nucleotides read TGTGCCAGCAGCGTAAACAGGGATAGCACTGAAGCTTTCTTT.

This chain uses TRBV9 with TRBJ2-3, with 7 bases fitting TRBD1. The CDR3 spans 13 residues. Germline CDR1 reads SGDLS; CDR2 reads YYNGEE. V lost 2 bases, J lost 4 bases, and 1 base stayed unmatched. CDR3 in amino acids: CASSVDRADTQYF. The DNA of the CDR3 is TGTGCCAGCAGCGTCGACAGGGCAGATACGCAGTATTTT.

The chain joins TRBV6-5 to TRBJ2-7; D uncertain. CDR3 length: 13 residues. V was cut by 8 bases and J by 3 bases, with 14 bases left in between. Germline assignment: CDR1 MNHEY and CDR2 SVGAGI. CDR3 amino acids: CASRPGRNYEQYF. The DNA of the CDR3 is TGTGCCAGCCGGCCGGGCAGAAACTACGAGCAGTACTTC.

The chain carries TRBV10-3 and TRBJ1-2; D is undetermined. This CDR3 is 12 amino acids long. Germline CDR1 ENHRY, CDR2 SYGVKD. V was shortened by 0 bases and J by 9 bases, with 8 bases between the two germline ends. For the CDR3, the DNA is TGTGCCATCAGTGAGTCGTTAAGGAGCTACACCTTC. Translating it yields CAISESLRSYTF.

The chain uses TRBV7-9 and TRBJ1-1; no firm D call. With 5 bases removed from V and 6 bases from J, the gap between germline ends came to 13 bases. Germline loops: CDR1 SEHNR, CDR2 FQNEAQ (reference sequence). The CDR3 loop spans 13 amino acids. The CDR3 reads CASSRIASSEAFF. CDR3 coding DNA: TGTGCCAGCAGCCGGATAGCTAGCTCTGAAGCTTTCTTT. The entire variable domain, with the rest obtained from reference TRBV7-9 and TRBJ1-1, is as follows: DTGVSQNPRHKITKRGQNVTFRCDPISEHNRLYWYRQTLGQGPEFLTYFQNEAQLEKSRLLSDRFSAERPKGSFSTLEIQRTEQGDSAMYLCASSRIASSEAFFGQGTRLTVV.

The V and J genes are TRBV6-5 and TRBJ1-5, with 8 bases matching TRBD1. Looked up from germline, CDR1 is MNHEY and CDR2 is SVGAGI. The CDR3 spans 14 residues. Losses at the gene ends were 4 bases for V and 7 bases for J; bases not matched to a gene: 6. Here the CDR3 DNA reads TGTGCCAGCAGTTCCGGACAGGGCCGGCAGCCCCAGCATTTT. It specifies CASSSGQGRQPQHF.

The V and J genes are TRBV4-2 and TRBJ1-1, with 10 bases identical to TRBD1. V dropped 0 bases and J dropped 5; count of bases not matched to a gene: 12. The CDR3 sequence is 18 residues long. Looked up from germline, CDR1 is LGHNA and CDR2 is YNFKEQ. DNA for the CDR3: TGTGCCAGCAGCCAAGATCGCCCCCTCCGACAGGGGGCTACTGAAGCTTTCTTT. It encodes CASSQDRPLRQGATEAFF.